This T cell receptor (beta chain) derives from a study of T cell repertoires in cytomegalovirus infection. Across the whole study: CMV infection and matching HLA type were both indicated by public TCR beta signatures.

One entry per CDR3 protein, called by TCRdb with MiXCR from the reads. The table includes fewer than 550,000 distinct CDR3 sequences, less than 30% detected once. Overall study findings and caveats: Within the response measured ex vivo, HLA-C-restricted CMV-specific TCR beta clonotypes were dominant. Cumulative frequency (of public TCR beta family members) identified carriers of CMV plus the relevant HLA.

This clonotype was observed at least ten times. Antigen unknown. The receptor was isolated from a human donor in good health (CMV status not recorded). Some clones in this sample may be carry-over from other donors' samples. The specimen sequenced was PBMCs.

CDR3 loop: CASSLLDPRGNQPQHF. DNA of the CDR3: TGTGCCAGCAGCTTATTAGACCCCAGGGGAAATCAGCCCCAGCATTTT. The V and J genes are TRBV7-8 and TRBJ1-5; D is perhaps TRBD1 (6 bases). Per the germline V gene, CDR1 is SGHVS and CDR2 is FQNEAQ. Trimming left V 2 bases short and J 4 bases short, with 15 bases between. The CDR3 length is 16 residues.